This paragraph covers one T cell receptor (beta chain) sequence. No antigen is known for it. The CDR3 totals 16 residues. Trimming removed 1 base from V and 9 bases from J, with 22 bases in between. Per germline, CDR1 SGHDN and CDR2 FVKESK. This entry comes from a study of CD8+CD57+ T cells in acquired aplastic anemia. All sequencing subjects had displayed CD8+CD57+ cell expansion on flow cytometry. The enrolled patients all had severe acquired aplastic anemia. Genomic DNA acted as the template from which TCR beta VDJ combination and CDR3 sequence profiling were carried out. TCRdb recomputed calls from the reads with MiXCR, one row per CDR3 protein. The table shows about 180,000 distinct CDR3 sequences, with around 50% occurring only once. Points from the study as a whole: Twenty-nine shared CD8+ CDR3s appeared highly expressed within patients' immunodominant clones.

V gene TRBV14 combines with J gene TRBJ2-7, with a possible D match to TRBD1 (5 bases). This TCR was recovered from a human donor with aplastic anemia. Sequencing was done on a sample of sorted CD4+, CD8+, or CD8+CD57+ T cells (not recorded which) from PBMCs. The CDR3 here is CASSQAMEQALGGQYF. In DNA form, the CDR3 reads TGTGCCAGCAGCCAAGCGATGGAACAGGCTTTGGGTGGGCAGTACTTC.